Listed here are 12 T cell receptor beta chains from one sample, sequenced in a study of blood T cell repertoires in COVID-19. The data were produced by immunoSEQ multiplex PCR, yet TCRdb's version contains in-frame clones alone and is incomplete. The profile covers roughly 330,000 clones, with about 89% appearing a single time and under 5.5% taken by the ten largest. The sequenced sample consisted of PBMCs or T cells enriched from blood (not recorded which). The receptors stem from a woman under 40 who had recovered from COVID-19.

This sequence joins TRBV12-5 and TRBJ1-2; possibly TRBD1 for D (6 bases). This CDR3 has 14 amino acids. V was trimmed by 3 bases and J by 4 bases, leaving 12 bases between them. Looked up from germline, CDR1 is LGHNT and CDR2 is FRNRAP. The CDR3 DNA is TGTGCTAGTGGTTTATCGGGGGGCGGCTATGGCTACACCTTC. Protein sequence: CASGLSGGGYGYTF.

Points on this clone: Additional DNA sequences in this sample encode the identical CDR3. This chain uses TRBV5-5 with TRBJ1-5; D perhaps matches TRBD1 (6 bases). CDR3 length: 15 amino acids. Germline assignment: CDR1 SGHKS and CDR2 YYEKEE (reference sequence). V lost 4 bases, J lost 0 bases, and 11 bases lay in between. CDR3 nucleotides: TGTGCCAGCAGCCCCCGGGACATTAGCAATCAGCCCCAGCATTTT. Protein: CASSPRDISNQPQHF.

V gene TRBV7-9 combines with J gene TRBJ2-1; tentative D call: TRBD2 (5 bases). Trimming stripped 5 bases from V and 2 bases from J, with 10 bases between. CDR1 and CDR2 (germline): SEHNR, FQNEAQ (reference sequence). The CDR3 runs 14 residues. The CDR3 is CASSPPGTYNEQFF. The CDR3 nucleotides are TGTGCCAGCAGCCCCCCGGGAACCTACAATGAGCAGTTCTTC.

In DNA, the CDR3 is TGTGCCAGTAGTATGGACAGGGCCATGAACACTGAAGCTTTCTTT. Its protein product is CASSMDRAMNTEAFF. The chain is built from TRBV19 and TRBJ1-1; TRBD1 matches at 8 bases. From germline, CDR1 is LNHDA and CDR2 SQIVND (reference sequence). J was trimmed by 0 bases and V by 3 bases; bases with no gene match: 3. CDR3 length equals 15 residues.

The J gene is TRBJ2-3, the V gene TRBV3-1 (or the pseudogene TRBV3-2); tentatively, D is TRBD1 (5 bases). The CDR3 has 15 amino acids. CDR1 and CDR2 from the germline V gene are LGHDT and YNNKEL (reference sequence). Trimming left V 1 base short and J 7 bases short, with 15 bases between. The CDR3 spells CASSQVRAGLYTQYF. The DNA of the CDR3 is TGTGCCAGCAGCCAAGTAAGAGCAGGGCTGTATACGCAGTATTTT.

The J gene is TRBJ1-2, the V gene TRBV29-1, with D possibly TRBD1 on 6 matching bases. Trimming removed 2 bases at V and 5 bases at J, with 30 bases between. The CDR3 contains 19 residues. Germline CDR1 reads SQVTM; CDR2 reads ANQGSEA. CDR3 in DNA: TGCAGCGTTGAATATTTCCCTCGGGGGGCGACGCGGGCGGGGTATGGCTACACCTTC. It is translated as CSVEYFPRGATRAGYGYTF. Looking up the rest from reference TRBV29-1 and TRBJ1-2 gives the full variable domain: SAVISQKPSRDICQRGTSLTIQCQVDSQVTMMFWYRQQPGQSLTLIATANQGSEATYESGFVIDKFPISRPNLTFSTLTVSNMSPEDSSIYLCSVEYFPRGATRAGYGYTFGSGTRLTVV.

This rearrangement joins TRBV5-6 to TRBJ1-6; 9 positions match TRBD1. Trimming removed 3 bases from V and 10 bases from J; junction bases left unmatched: 11. Germline lookup yields CDR1 SGHDT and CDR2 YYEEEE. The CDR3 runs 16 residues. The CDR3 protein is CASSSGTGIGGSPLHF. CDR3 coding DNA: TGTGCCAGCAGCTCCGGGACAGGGATTGGGGGATCACCCCTCCACTTT.

The chain uses TRBV5-1 and TRBJ1-1; D possibly corresponds to TRBD1 (6 bases). Trimming stripped 4 bases from V and 10 bases from J, with 20 bases between. There are 14 residues in the CDR3. Looked up from germline, CDR1 is SGHRS and CDR2 is YFSETQ. The CDR3 region is CASSTLQGSSRAFF. For the CDR3, the DNA is TGCGCCAGCAGCACGCTACAGGGCTCTTCGCGAGCTTTCTTT.

The rearrangement joins TRBV10-3 to TRBJ1-4; no clear D gene. V dropped 0 bases and J dropped 10 bases, with 15 bases sitting between them. This CDR3 is 15 amino acids long. CDR1 is ENHRY, CDR2 SYGVKD, per germline. DNA of the CDR3: TGTGCCATCAGTGAGTCGCGCGGGGAGTTTGGAAAACTGTTTTTT. Protein sequence: CAISESRGEFGKLFF.

The chain carries TRBV7-6 and TRBJ2-5; 7 positions agree with TRBD1. CDR1 is SGHVS and CDR2 is FNYEAQ in the germline V gene. J lost 5 bases, V lost 5 bases, and 14 bases had no gene match. This CDR3 spans 16 amino acids. The CDR3 spells CASSLGGQLIGETQYF. CDR3 nucleotides: TGTGCCAGCAGCCTAGGGGGACAGTTAATTGGGGAGACCCAGTACTTC.

The genes are TRBV27 and TRBJ2-2, with 11 bases lining up with TRBD2. Germline values: CDR1 MNHEY, CDR2 SMNVEV (reference sequence). CDR3 length: 15 residues. V dropped 4 bases and J dropped 5; count of bases not matched to a gene: 3. In nucleotides, the CDR3 is TGTGCCAGCAGTTCTAGCGGGGGGCCAACCGGGGAGCTGTTTTTT. It yields the protein CASSSSGGPTGELFF.

V is TRBV29-1 and J is TRBJ1-1; D is possibly TRBD1 (6 bases). In germline, CDR1 is SQVTM, CDR2 ANQGSEA. The length of the CDR3 is 13 residues. Deletions cut 1 base from V and 4 bases from J, with 10 bases between. The CDR3 reads CSVEGGRATEAFF. CDR3 bases: TGCAGCGTTGAAGGGGGGCGGGCCACTGAAGCTTTCTTT.